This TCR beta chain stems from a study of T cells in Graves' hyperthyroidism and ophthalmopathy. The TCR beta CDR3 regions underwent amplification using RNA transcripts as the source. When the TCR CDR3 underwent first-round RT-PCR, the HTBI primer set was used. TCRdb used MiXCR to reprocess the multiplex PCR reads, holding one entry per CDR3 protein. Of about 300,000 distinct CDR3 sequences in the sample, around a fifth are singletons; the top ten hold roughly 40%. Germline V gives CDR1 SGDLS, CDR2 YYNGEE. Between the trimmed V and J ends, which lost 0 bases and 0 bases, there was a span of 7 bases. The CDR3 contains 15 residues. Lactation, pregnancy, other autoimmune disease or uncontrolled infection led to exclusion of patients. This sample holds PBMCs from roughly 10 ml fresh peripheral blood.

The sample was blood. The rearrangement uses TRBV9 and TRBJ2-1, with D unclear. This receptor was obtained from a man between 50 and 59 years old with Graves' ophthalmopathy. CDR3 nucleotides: TGTGCCAGCAGCGTAGGAGAATACTCCTACAATGAGCAGTTCTTC. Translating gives CASSVGEYSYNEQFF.